This is a list of T cell receptor beta chains from one sample in a study of blood T cell repertoires in COVID-19. TCRdb's table, derived via immunoSEQ multiplex PCR, lists solely in-frame clones and lacks some. The table records roughly 290,000 clones, approximately 88% of them present only once. Source material: PBMCs or T cells enriched from blood (not recorded which). Source of these receptors: a woman aged 40 to 55 who had recovered from COVID-19. CDR3s leave out the opening cysteine and the closing phenylalanine or tryptophan. Fields, in order: clone size, J gene, V gene, CDR3 protein. A clone size is listed for some rows: how often the clone was seen (once, few, many), or a class if it is expanded.

>once|TRBJ1-6|TRBV11-2
ASSLGNRGYNSPLH
>.|TRBJ2-7|TRBV6-2/TRBV6-3
ASSQDGSSYEQY
>.|TRBJ1-6|TRBV14
ASSPGQGTNSPLH
>.|TRBJ2-3|TRBV9
ASTPDLASADTQY
>.|TRBJ1-5|TRBV28
ASSLQGRRNQPQH
>.|TRBJ2-7|TRBV5-6
ASSTGTGVLTYEQY
>.|TRBJ1-1|TRBV7-9
ASSREADEAF
>.|TRBJ1-5|TRBV27
ASSTQGRQPQH
>.|TRBJ1-6|TRBV18
ASAVTENNSPLH
>.|TRBJ2-5|TRBV7-8
ASSGDSKETQY
>.|TRBJ2-5|TRBV5-6
ASSLDRGIETQY
>.|TRBJ2-2|TRBV9
ASSSKTTPNTGELF
>.|TRBJ1-2|TRBV24-1
ATSDSFNRGPAYGYT
>.|TRBJ2-5|TRBV20-1
SAARSETQY
>few|TRBJ2-7|TRBV5-1
ASKVRGDTSLKDYEQY
>.|TRBJ2-1|TRBV7-9
ASSLAGTRGNDEQF
>.|TRBJ2-7|TRBV11-2
ASSSSSRTSSYEQY
>.|TRBJ1-3|TRBV28
ASSFSGDTGNTIY
>.|TRBJ1-2|TRBV5-8
ASSLHDRAFYST
>.|TRBJ2-7|TRBV3-1/TRBV3-2
ASSSRHEQY
>.|TRBJ2-1|TRBV7-9
ASSLARGRDNEQF
>.|TRBJ2-2|TRBV7-7
ASSLIAGGLGELF
>.|TRBJ2-1|TRBV7-9
ASSLGGGYNEQF
>.|TRBJ1-1|TRBV2
ASSLQGQATSTEAF
>.|TRBJ2-7|TRBV5-4
ASSARDFSDEQY
>once|TRBJ1-5|TRBV6-5
ASSGRVKGQPQH
>.|TRBJ2-3|TRBV7-2
ASSFKRLDTQY
>.|TRBJ2-7|TRBV6-2/TRBV6-3
ASSYAYEQY
>many|TRBJ2-3|TRBV5-1
ASSLRLAGESDTQY
>.|TRBJ2-1|TRBV2
ASSEKQGHLTKQF
>.|TRBJ1-1|TRBV7-2
ASSPPGQLMNTEAF
>.|TRBJ2-3|TRBV29-1
SVGGSGTDTQY
>.|TRBJ1-5|TRBV12-3/TRBV12-4
ASSFGFNQPQH
>.|TRBJ2-3|TRBV5-1
ASSDRLTDTQY
>.|TRBJ1-4|TRBV30
AWSGGLIEKLF
>.|TRBJ1-2|TRBV18
ASSSGTGDGYT
>.|TRBJ2-2|TRBV27
ASSAHRVELF
>.|TRBJ2-5|TRBV5-4
ASSPGGLGKTQY
>.|TRBJ1-2|TRBV19
ASSIGDRLYGYT
>.|TRBJ2-1|TRBV7-7
ASSSAGDEQF
>.|TRBJ2-1|TRBV20-1
SASPLRGRHNEQF
>.|TRBJ1-1|TRBV10-3
AISESGRANTEAF
>once|TRBJ2-3|TRBV9
ASSGQEADTQY
>.|TRBJ2-7|TRBV21-1
ASSISGGASRYEQY
>.|TRBJ1-5|TRBV27
ASSPYNQPQH
>.|TRBJ2-1|TRBV7-2
ASTTSGGKNNEQF
>.|TRBJ2-7|TRBV28
ASSYETGDRAYEQY
>.|TRBJ1-2|TRBV15
ATRREALAYGYT
>once|TRBJ1-6|TRBV2
ASTNRVSYNSPLH
>.|TRBJ1-5|TRBV24-1
ATHSGQGTNQPQH